The clone carrying this TCR beta chain was detected only a few times. Its antigen is unknown. PCR amplification relied on 60 Vbeta primers (plus 13 Jbeta primers). Data came from immunoSEQ multiplex PCR; TCRdb stores just in-frame clones and leaves some out. The repertoire holds 110,000 or so clones, with over 70% as singletons. The sample originates from a study of cytomegalovirus exposure and HLA in healthy donors. General observations from the study: The study reported that TCR beta sequences accurately predicted HLA-A and HLA-B alleles in most subjects. Likely technical artifact: a cluster of highly shared sequence variants.

The TCR was taken from a woman between 40 and 55 years old in good health and CMV-seropositive. Source material: PBMCs.

The CDR3: CASSVAGKETQYF. CDR3 in DNA: TGTGCCAGCAGCGTAGCGGGAAAAGAGACCCAGTACTTC. The chain is built from TRBV9 and TRBJ2-5; D may be TRBD2 (5 bases). Per the germline V gene, CDR1 is SGDLS and CDR2 is YYNGEE. Trimming cost V 0 bases and J 3 bases, with 6 bases left between them. CDR3 size: 13 residues.